Included here is one T cell receptor (beta chain) sequence, with context. As yet, its antigen is unknown. The sample carries other DNA sequences with the same CDR3. The source of the sample is a study of shared clonotypes between healthy human individuals. Notes on the study in general: Generation probability values for non-shared clonotypes were lower than those for clonotypes shared by all four donors. In having few donors, the study represented limited genetic and exposure-history diversity.

The V and J ends lost 1 base and 4 bases respectively, with 6 bases between them. The CDR3 is 13 amino acids. Germline V lookup: CDR1 SGDLS, CDR2 YYNGEE. Every subset had its genomic DNA shared out evenly among several immunoSEQ plates. Sequenced by immunoSEQ multiplex PCR; TCRdb stores in-frame clones only, minus some. The sample gives about 1.1 million clones, 70% to 85% of which show up once; approximately 0.9% is in the top ten. Sequences were obtained from memory CD4+ T cells from PBMCs. Documented subset: CD45RA-negative fraction. The chain carries TRBV9 and TRBJ2-1; D unclear. The clonotype originates from a man younger than 35 in good health. Some clones in this sample may be carry-over from other donors' samples. Here the CDR3 DNA reads TGTGCCAGCAGCGTATCGGGTTACAATGAGCAGTTCTTC. The encoded protein is CASSVSGYNEQFF.